The 27 T cell receptor beta chains reported below all come from one sample, sequenced in a study of shared clonotypes between healthy human individuals. Produced via immunoSEQ multiplex PCR; TCRdb's table is partial and in-frame only. This sample has around 600,000 clones, with about 96% found just once. The specimen was naive CD4+ T cells sorted from blood. Subset indicated: CD45RA+ positively selected. These TCRs come from a woman in her twenties or thirties in good health.

The chain carries TRBV27 and TRBJ2-3, with 8 positions matching TRBD2. CDR3 length: 17 residues. Per the germline V gene, CDR1 is MNHEY and CDR2 is SMNVEV (reference sequence). J lost 0 bases, V lost 2 bases, and 7 bases had no gene match. CDR3 region: CASSLRLLAVSTDTQYF. CDR3 bases: TGTGCCAGCAGTTTACGCCTACTAGCGGTTAGCACAGATACGCAGTATTTT.

This chain joins TRBV30 and TRBJ2-7, with TRBD2 matching 8 bases. V gave up 5 bases and J gave up 2 bases; unmatched junction bases: 8. CDR3 length: 14 residues. Germline CDR1 is GTSNPN and CDR2 is SVGIG (reference sequence). The CDR3 is CAWGRSGATYEQYF. The CDR3 nucleotides are TGTGCCTGGGGACGTAGCGGGGCGACCTACGAGCAGTACTTC.

V usage is TRBV6-1 and J usage is TRBJ1-3; 8 bases line up with TRBD1. The CDR3 sequence is 16 residues long. Germline CDR1 and CDR2: MNHNS and SASEGT. Losses at the gene ends were 0 bases for V and 4 bases for J; bases not matched to a gene: 5. CDR3 sequence reads: CASSEAPGGQGNTIYF. DNA for the CDR3: TGTGCCAGCAGTGAAGCCCCAGGGGGCCAAGGAAACACCATATATTTT.

The chain recombines TRBV10-1 with TRBJ2-1; D may be TRBD2 (6 bases). This CDR3 comprises 16 residues. Trimming took off 1 base at V and 9 bases at J, with 19 bases between the two ends. Germline CDR1 and CDR2: WNHNN and SYGVQD (reference sequence). CDR3 amino acids: CASSEWGELDVGEQFF. CDR3 DNA sequence: TGCGCCAGCAGTGAGTGGGGGGAGTTGGATGTGGGTGAGCAGTTCTTC.

This clone is a singleton in its sample. The rearrangement uses TRBV7-9 and TRBJ1-2; tentatively, D is TRBD1 (5 bases). The CDR3 runs to 13 residues. The germline V gene has CDR1 SEHNR and CDR2 FQNEAQ (reference sequence). V dropped 5 bases and J dropped 2 bases, with 9 bases sitting between them. Here the CDR3 DNA reads TGTGCCAGCAGCAAACAGGAGAACTATGGCTACACCTTC. It translates to CASSKQENYGYTF.

The chain has TRBV2 and TRBJ1-1, with TRBD1 matching over 8 bases. With 5 bases clipped from V and 1 base from J, the junction kept 6 bases outside the gene matches. Germline-derived CDR1 and CDR2 are SNHLY and FYNNEI. The CDR3 covers 15 residues. The CDR3 spells CASSRPGTGNTEAFF. CDR3 DNA: TGTGCCAGCAGTCGTCCCGGGACAGGGAACACTGAAGCTTTCTTT.

J is TRBJ2-3 and V is TRBV5-1; 10 bases line up with TRBD1. The CDR3 is made up of 15 amino acids. The V gene's germline CDR1 is SGHRS and CDR2 YFSETQ. V was clipped by 4 bases and J by 2 bases; unmatched bases: 4. CDR3 sequence reads: CASSVGTGVTDTQYF. Written as DNA, the CDR3 is TGCGCCAGCAGCGTCGGGACAGGGGTCACAGATACGCAGTATTTT.

The gene calls are TRBV2 and TRBJ1-1, with D unclear. The CDR3 contains 13 residues. The V and J ends lost 1 base and 1 base respectively, with 4 bases between them. Germline values: CDR1 SNHLY, CDR2 FYNNEI. For the CDR3, the DNA is TGTGCCAGCAGTGAAGGTCGGAACACTGAAGCTTTCTTT. This encodes CASSEGRNTEAFF.

CDR3: CASRDPSGRFHYEQYF. CDR3 nucleotide sequence: TGCGCCAGCAGGGACCCTAGCGGGAGGTTTCACTACGAGCAGTACTTC. The chain recombines TRBV5-1 with TRBJ2-7; 11 nucleotides align to TRBD2. V lost 5 bases to trimming and J lost 3 bases; unmatched junction nucleotides: 10. The CDR3 runs 16 residues. The germline V gene encodes CDR1 SGHRS and CDR2 YFSETQ.

This clone was counted between two and nine times. The chain carries TRBV28 and TRBJ1-1; no clear D. CDR1 is MDHEN, CDR2 SYDVKM, per germline. The CDR3 is 12 residues long. The CDR3 spells CGSYERNTEAFF. CDR3 nucleotides: TGTGGCAGTTACGAGCGGAACACTGAAGCTTTCTTT.

The CDR3: CASSGQLGGKLFF. The DNA of the CDR3 is TGTGCCAGCAGCGGACAGTTAGGGGGAAAACTGTTTTTT. This chain joins TRBV28 and TRBJ1-4, with D perhaps matching TRBD1 (6 bases). The V end was cut by 6 bases, the J end by 10 bases, with 15 bases between. This CDR3 is built from 13 residues. Germline-derived CDR1 and CDR2 are MDHEN and SYDVKM.

The V and J genes are TRBV15 and TRBJ1-4; D remains ambiguous. The CDR3 is 13 residues long. The V and J ends lost 6 bases and 4 bases respectively, with 9 bases between them. Germline values: CDR1 LNHNV, CDR2 YYDKDF (reference sequence). This CDR3 is CATRYAVNEKLFF. The CDR3 DNA sequence: TGTGCCACCAGATATGCCGTTAATGAAAAACTGTTTTTT. Complete variable domain (other parts from reference TRBV15 and TRBJ1-4): DAMVIQNPRYQVTQFGKPVTLSCSQTLNHNVMYWYQQKSSQAPKLLFHYYDKDFNNEADTPDNFQSRRPNTSFCFLDIRSPGLGDTAMYLCATRYAVNEKLFFGSGTQLSVL.

The chain recombines TRBV5-4 with TRBJ2-7; D unresolved. The V end lost 3 bases, the J end lost 5 bases, and 18 bases lay between the germline ends. CDR1 SGHNT and CDR2 YYREEE come from the germline V gene (reference sequence). The CDR3 consists of 15 residues. In DNA form, the CDR3 reads TGTGCCAGCAGCTACCATGACCGCCCCCGGGACGAGCAGTACTTC. Protein product: CASSYHDRPRDEQYF.

This clone was recorded only once. This rearrangement joins TRBV27 to TRBJ2-2; D is possibly TRBD2 (6 bases). V lost 5 bases and J 3 bases, leaving 16 bases between the germline ends. CDR3 size: 16 residues. Germline CDR1 is MNHEY and CDR2 is SMNVEV (reference sequence). The CDR3 region is CASSRDRDSYTGELFF. For the CDR3, the DNA is TGTGCCAGCAGTCGGGACCGGGACTCTTACACCGGGGAGCTGTTTTTT.

This chain uses TRBV6-6 with TRBJ2-5; D gene unclear. Germline lookup yields CDR1 MNHNY and CDR2 SVGAGI (reference sequence). There are 13 residues in the CDR3. With 0 bases removed from V and 9 bases from J, the gap between germline ends came to 11 bases. CDR3: CASSYSEPSPQYF. In nucleotides, the CDR3 is TGTGCCAGCAGTTACTCGGAACCTTCCCCCCAGTACTTC.

The chain combines TRBV4-1 with TRBJ2-3; tentatively, D is TRBD1 (6 bases). CDR1 is MGHRA, CDR2 YSYEKL, per germline. V was shortened by 7 bases and J by 3 bases, with 20 bases between the two germline ends. This CDR3 has 16 residues. In nucleotides, the CDR3 is TGCGCCAGCACCCAGGGGAATCTAGTAGGTACAGATACGCAGTATTTT. Translating gives CASTQGNLVGTDTQYF.

The chain combines TRBV30 with TRBJ1-2, with 11 bases fitting TRBD1. After removal of 4 bases from V and 6 bases from J, the junction contained 7 bases not matched to a gene. CDR1 is GTSNPN, CDR2 SVGIG, per germline (reference sequence). The CDR3 totals 14 residues. CDR3 bases: TGTGCCTGGATATGGGACAGGGGGGTAGATGGCTACACCTTC. This gives the protein CAWIWDRGVDGYTF.

V and J are TRBV2 and TRBJ2-1, with 10 bases matching TRBD2. Germline V gene lookup returns CDR1 SNHLY and CDR2 FYNNEI. The CDR3 length is 14 residues. J was trimmed by 2 bases and V by 7 bases; bases with no gene match: 2. In DNA form, the CDR3 reads TGTGCCAGCAACGGACTAGCGGCCTACAATGAGCAGTTCTTC. Its translation is CASNGLAAYNEQFF.

This sequence joins TRBV28 and TRBJ2-2; TRBD1 might be the D (6 bases). Germline CDR1 is MDHEN and CDR2 is SYDVKM. This CDR3 spans 15 amino acids. Deletions cut 5 bases from V and 4 bases from J, with 14 bases between. Here the CDR3 reads CASSEPGQTTGELFF. The CDR3, as DNA: TGTGCCAGCAGTGAACCGGGACAAACCACCGGGGAGCTGTTTTTT.

The J gene is TRBJ2-2, the V gene TRBV5-8, with 9 bases fitting TRBD2. Trimming took 0 bases from V and 4 from J; bases not matched to a gene: 7. Per the germline V gene, CDR1 is SGHTS and CDR2 is YDEGEE. This CDR3 spans 17 amino acids. The CDR3 region has the DNA TGTGCCAGCAGCTTGGGTATGCTAGCGGGGCCCACCGGGGAGCTGTTTTTT. Encoded protein: CASSLGMLAGPTGELFF.

V gene TRBV5-8 combines with J gene TRBJ1-2; D is uncertain. Germline lookup yields CDR1 SGHTS and CDR2 YDEGEE. V lost 4 bases and J 0 bases, leaving 10 bases between the germline ends. This CDR3 is 14 amino acids long. The CDR3 region has the DNA TGTGCCAGCAGCCCCGACGGACCTAACTATGGCTACACCTTC. It specifies CASSPDGPNYGYTF.

The rearrangement uses TRBV7-9 and TRBJ1-3; D call uncertain. This CDR3 has 14 amino acids. Germline V gives CDR1 SEHNR, CDR2 FQNEAQ (reference sequence). Trimming stripped 5 bases from V and 0 bases from J, with 8 bases between. The CDR3 DNA sequence: TGTGCCAGCAGCGCCATTAGCTCTGGAAACACCATATATTTT. Amino acid sequence: CASSAISSGNTIYF.

The chain is built from TRBV30 and TRBJ1-5; 7 bases line up with TRBD1. Losses at the gene ends were 5 bases for V and 0 bases for J; bases not matched to a gene: 7. Germline CDR1 is GTSNPN and CDR2 is SVGIG (reference sequence). The CDR3 has 15 amino acids. The CDR3 DNA sequence: TGTGCCTGGGGGGGACAGACCGATAGCAATCAGCCCCAGCATTTT. Encoded protein: CAWGGQTDSNQPQHF.

The chain has TRBV5-6 and TRBJ1-2; 11 bases align to TRBD1. With 4 bases clipped from V and 8 bases from J, the junction kept 19 bases outside the gene matches. The germline V gene has CDR1 SGHDT and CDR2 YYEEEE. This CDR3 comprises 18 residues. The chain's CDR3 is CASSPNTGTGGPLGGYTF. For the CDR3, the DNA is TGTGCCAGCAGCCCTAACACCGGGACAGGGGGACCCTTAGGAGGCTACACCTTC.

J is TRBJ2-7 and V is TRBV7-2, with a weak D call TRBD2 (5 bases). The germline V gene has CDR1 SGHTA and CDR2 FQGNSA. This CDR3 is 14 amino acids long. Between the trimmed V and J ends, which lost 5 bases and 2 bases, there was a span of 13 bases. The CDR3 DNA reads TGTGCCAGCAGCGAACATACTAGACCCTACGAGCAGTACTTC. Amino acids: CASSEHTRPYEQYF.

This rearrangement joins TRBV5-1 to TRBJ2-2; 7 nucleotides agree with TRBD1. Per the germline V gene, CDR1 is SGHRS and CDR2 is YFSETQ. The length of the CDR3 is 15 residues. V was pared by 3 bases and J by 3 bases, with 5 bases of the junction left unmatched. CDR3 sequence: CASSSQGSDTGELFF. The CDR3 DNA reads TGCGCCAGCAGCTCACAGGGGTCGGACACCGGGGAGCTGTTTTTT. Full variable domain (remainder filled in from reference TRBV5-1 and TRBJ2-2): KAGVTQTPRYLIKTRGQQVTLSCSPISGHRSVSWYQQTPGQGLQFLFEYFSETQRNKGNFPGRFSGRQFSNSRSEMNVSTLELGDSALYLCASSSQGSDTGELFFGEGSRLTVL.

The gene calls are TRBV5-4 and TRBJ2-5; 7 nucleotides align to TRBD2. CDR3 length: 13 amino acids. The V segment lost 4 bases and the J segment 2 bases; nucleotides outside the gene matches: 2. In germline, CDR1 is SGHNT, CDR2 YYREEE (reference sequence). This chain's CDR3 is CASSQGLQETQYF. The CDR3 nucleotides are TGTGCCAGCAGCCAGGGACTACAAGAGACCCAGTACTTC.